The T cell receptor (gamma chain) described here comes from a study of gamma-delta T cells after stem cell transplantation. V was pared by 0 bases and J by 5 bases, with 15 bases of the junction left unmatched. This CDR3 is built from 18 residues. Germline V gene sequence: CDR1 EGSNGY, CDR2 YDSYNSKV. TCRdb called clones anew from the RT-PCR reads with CATT. This table has over a thousand gamma-chain clones, about 82% appearing once. The sequence was collected from a human donor. It is not recorded whose cells these are; they may come from a transplant donor. V and J are TRGV2 and TRGJP2. In the absence of a J gene in TCRdb, the DNA was matched to germline to assign it here. The specimen sequenced was gamma-delta T cells. DNA of the CDR3: TGTGCCACCTGGGACGGGCATGGGTGTAAGGTGAGTGATTGGATCAAGACGTTT. Its translation: CATWDGHGCKVSDWIKTF.